The 8 T cell receptor beta chains in this list originate from one sample, sequenced in a study of T cells in Graves' hyperthyroidism and ophthalmopathy. TCR beta CDR3 sequences were amplified from RNA transcripts. RT-PCR in the first round (using the HTBI primer set) targeted the TCR CDR3. TCRdb re-called the multiplex PCR reads with MiXCR, one entry per CDR3 protein. There are roughly 57,000 distinct CDR3 sequences in the sample; roughly 50% occur only once, and about 3.3% lies in the top ten. The sequenced material came from blood. These receptors all come from a woman aged 60-70 years with Graves' ophthalmopathy.

This clonotype was picked up many times. This chain connects TRBV12-3 or TRBV12-4 to TRBJ1-1; a possible D gene is TRBD1 (6 bases). This CDR3 is built from 13 residues. Deletions cut 8 bases from V and 1 base from J, with 11 bases between. CDR3: CASDGGSNTEAFF. As DNA, the CDR3 is TGTGCCAGCGACGGGGGCTCGAACACTGAAGCTTTCTTT.

This chain joins TRBV5-8 and TRBJ1-5, with D possibly TRBD1 on 6 matching bases. V was trimmed by 4 bases and J by 9 bases, leaving 17 bases between them. The CDR3 is 14 amino acids. Per germline, CDR1 SGHTS and CDR2 YDEGEE. CDR3 nucleotide sequence: TGTGCCAGCAGCCAAGATCTGGGGGGGCCGCCCCAGCATTTT. Its protein product is CASSQDLGGPPQHF.

This clonotype was picked up many times. The chain combines TRBV11-3 with TRBJ2-1; D remains unclear. V lost 4 bases, J lost 6 bases, and 7 bases lay in between. CDR1 is SGHNT and CDR2 is YENEEA in the germline V gene. The CDR3 runs to 12 residues. CDR3 DNA: TGTGCCAGCAGCTATAACGGCAATGAGCAGTTCTTC. Protein: CASSYNGNEQFF. The variable domain in full, with the rest retrieved from reference TRBV11-3 and TRBJ2-1, is EAGVVQSPRYKIIEKKQPVAFWCNPISGHNTLYWYLQNLGQGPELLIRYENEEAVDDSQLPKDRFSAERLKGVDSTLKIQPAELGDSAVYLCASSYNGNEQFFGPGTRLTVL.

This clonotype was picked up many times. V gene TRBV10-1 combines with J gene TRBJ2-5; D unclear. CDR3 length: 13 amino acids. CDR1 is WNHNN, CDR2 SYGVQD, per germline (reference sequence). Trimming cost V 2 bases and J 2 bases, with 6 bases left between them. Written as DNA, the CDR3 is TGCGCCAGCAGTGAGAGGGTACAAGAGACCCAGTACTTC. Protein: CASSERVQETQYF.

Written as DNA, the CDR3 is TGCAGTGCTAGATGGGGGTCCAGCGGGGAGCTGTTTTTT. Residues: CSARWGSSGELFF. This chain connects TRBV20-1 to TRBJ2-2; TRBD1 or TRBD2 may be the D gene (5 bases each). The CDR3 has 13 amino acids. The ends were cut back, 2 bases at V and 7 bases at J, with 11 bases in the middle. Germline values: CDR1 DFQATT, CDR2 SNEGSKA (reference sequence).

This clonotype occurred many times. This chain joins TRBV7-9 and TRBJ1-4, with D possibly matching TRBD1 (6 bases). Germline CDR1 reads SEHNR; CDR2 reads FQNEAQ (reference sequence). V dropped 5 bases and J dropped 5 bases, with 15 bases sitting between them. The CDR3 length is 15 residues. CDR3: CASSPGETENEKLFF. CDR3 DNA: TGTGCCAGCAGCCCAGGGGAAACCGAGAATGAAAAACTGTTTTTT.

Many counts were recorded for this clonotype. J is TRBJ2-1 and V is TRBV11-2; either TRBD1 or TRBD2 may fit D (5 bases each). The V end was cut by 1 base, the J end by 6 bases, with 10 bases between. The CDR3 has 14 amino acids. Germline V CDR1 and CDR2: SGHAT, FQNNGV. CDR3 protein: CASSLVGGGNEQFF. Written as DNA, the CDR3 is TGTGCCAGCAGCTTAGTTGGGGGTGGCAATGAGCAGTTCTTC.

The chain joins TRBV5-5 to TRBJ2-5; 9 nucleotides match TRBD2. Germline V gives CDR1 SGHKS, CDR2 YYEKEE (reference sequence). V gave up 0 bases and J gave up 0 bases; unmatched junction bases: 3. The CDR3 extends over 16 amino acids. CDR3 protein: CASSLASGTHQETQYF. The CDR3 nucleotides are TGTGCCAGCAGCTTGGCTAGCGGGACGCACCAAGAGACCCAGTACTTC.